The 30 T cell receptor beta chains in this list originate from one sample, sequenced in a study of human T cells and chemical hapten exposure (TCRdb year 2021). Libraries were made using RACE. The sequencer listed for this sample is NextSeq 500. Using fastp trimming at Q25 and MiXCR clonotype assembly, TCRdb reanalyzed the public sequencing data and kept in-frame beta chains. Merged by CDR3 protein, the rows form single entries marked with the most common genes and DNA. The sample records tens of thousands of distinct CDR3 sequences, about 9.4% of which are singletons. The ten largest account for roughly 1.5% of the sample. The time point label on this specimen signifies: patch test 1, 2 weeks after DPC sensitization. Interpreted using the paper, the treatment or condition label stands for: therapeutic diphenylcyclopropenone sensitization with weekly scalp DPC. The specimen was whole blood, collected in connection with sensitization to the hapten diphenylcyclopropenone (DPC). The source is a woman between 45 and 60 years old with alopecia areata. Some clones in this sample may be carry-over from other donors' samples.

This sequence joins TRBV20-1 and TRBJ2-3, with TRBD2 identical over 10 bases. The CDR3 is 16 amino acids. CDR1 is DFQATT and CDR2 is SNEGSKA in the germline V gene (reference sequence). J lost 3 bases, V lost 3 bases, and 9 bases had no gene match. The CDR3 loop is CSASLGAGGPTDTQYF. The CDR3 nucleotides read TGCAGTGCTAGTCTCGGAGCGGGAGGGCCAACAGATACGCAGTATTTT.

The V and J genes are TRBV29-1 and TRBJ2-1; D is uncertain. This CDR3 comprises 11 residues. Germline assignment: CDR1 SQVTM and CDR2 ANQGSEA. Trimming stripped 1 base from V and 3 bases from J, with 1 base between. The CDR3 region is CSVEVYNEQFF. The CDR3 coding sequence is TGCAGCGTTGAAGTCTACAATGAGCAGTTCTTC.

This clonotype was observed at least ten times. V is TRBV7-8 and J is TRBJ1-4; the D gene is possibly TRBD1 (5 bases). CDR1 and CDR2 (germline): SGHVS, FQNEAQ. Trimming removed 1 base at V and 5 bases at J, with 11 bases between. This CDR3 contains 15 residues. The CDR3 coding sequence is TGTGCCAGCAGCTTAGAGTTCGGGGGGAATGAAAAACTGTTTTTT. Encoded protein: CASSLEFGGNEKLFF.

This rearrangement joins TRBV4-3 to TRBJ2-7; 7 positions match TRBD2. The CDR3 totals 16 residues. Looked up from germline, CDR1 is LGHNA and CDR2 is YSLEER. V was clipped by 0 bases and J by 2 bases; unmatched bases: 7. The CDR3 sequence is CASSQDQGGSAYEQYF. The CDR3 DNA reads TGCGCCAGCAGCCAAGATCAGGGCGGGAGTGCCTACGAGCAGTACTTC.

CDR3 residues: CASSRGTSVTYEQYF. CDR3 nucleotide sequence: TGTGCCAGCAGCAGAGGGACTAGCGTCACCTACGAGCAGTACTTC. V usage is TRBV11-2 and J usage is TRBJ2-7; 10 bases line up with TRBD2. V gave up 5 bases and J gave up 2 bases; unmatched junction bases: 6. The CDR3 runs 15 residues. The germline V gene encodes CDR1 SGHAT and CDR2 FQNNGV. The full variable domain, its missing parts supplied by reference TRBV11-2 and TRBJ2-7, is EAGVAQSPRYKIIEKRQSVAFWCNPISGHATLYWYQQILGQGPKLLIQFQNNGVVDDSQLPKDRFSAERLKGVDSTLKIQPAKLEDSAVYLCASSRGTSVTYEQYFGPGTRLTVT.

The chain is built from TRBV6-2 or TRBV6-3 and TRBJ2-3; D perhaps matches TRBD2 (5 bases). Looked up from germline, CDR1 is MNHEY and CDR2 is SVGEGT. The CDR3 sequence is 14 residues long. Trimming removed 4 bases at V and 0 bases at J, with 8 bases between. In DNA, the CDR3 is TGTGCCAGCAGTTTTAGCGCAAGCACAGATACGCAGTATTTT. Residues: CASSFSASTDTQYF.

The chain recombines TRBV11-2 with TRBJ2-5; 13 bases align to TRBD2. The length of the CDR3 is 16 residues. The germline V gene encodes CDR1 SGHAT and CDR2 FQNNGV. Losses at the gene ends were 5 bases for V and 1 base for J; bases not matched to a gene: 4. The CDR3 reads CASSGRLAGGQETQYF. CDR3 in DNA: TGTGCCAGCAGCGGGCGACTAGCGGGGGGCCAAGAGACCCAGTACTTC.

This clonotype was detected ten times or more. V and J are TRBV14 and TRBJ1-1; D gene unclear. CDR3 size: 13 residues. The V and J ends lost 1 base and 2 bases respectively, with 5 bases between them. CDR1 is SGHDN, CDR2 FVKESK, per germline. The DNA for the CDR3 is TGTGCCAGCAGCCAAGGCACAAACACTGAAGCTTTCTTT. This encodes CASSQGTNTEAFF.

This clonotype has only a few counts. The rearrangement joins TRBV18 to TRBJ2-7; D assignment may be TRBD1 or TRBD2 (5 bases each). The CDR3 runs 15 residues. Trimming removed 5 bases from V and 0 bases from J, with 14 bases in between. Germline CDR1 and CDR2: KGHSH and LQKENI. For the CDR3, the DNA is TGTGCCAGCTCAGCCCGGGACCCACCCTCCTACGAGCAGTACTTC. It encodes CASSARDPPSYEQYF.

The chain uses TRBV14 and TRBJ2-1, with D unresolved. CDR3 length: 11 residues. Germline V CDR1 and CDR2: SGHDN, FVKESK. Trimming shortened V by 1 base and J by 9 bases, and 4 bases separated the two germline ends. This chain's CDR3 is CASSQVFEQFF. The CDR3 bases are TGTGCCAGCAGCCAAGTATTTGAGCAGTTCTTC.

This clonotype counts as medium-sized. The J gene is TRBJ1-5, the V gene TRBV28, with D hard to call. Trimming removed 6 bases from V and 0 bases from J, with 9 bases in between. Germline V CDR1 and CDR2: MDHEN, SYDVKM. This CDR3 has 14 amino acids. As DNA, the CDR3 is TGTGCCAGCAGAATTACAGATAGCAATCAGCCCCAGCATTTT. This gives the protein CASRITDSNQPQHF.

This chain links TRBV5-6 with TRBJ2-7; the match to TRBD2 covers 7 bases. Germline loops: CDR1 SGHDT, CDR2 YYEEEE. Trimming at V came to 1 base and at J to 7 bases, leaving 8 bases not matched to a gene. This CDR3 region has 14 residues. The CDR3 sequence: CASSLTSEGTEQYF. The CDR3 DNA is TGTGCCAGCAGCTTGACTAGCGAAGGAACGGAGCAGTACTTC.

This sequence joins TRBV6-5 and TRBJ2-5; D remains ambiguous. Per germline, CDR1 MNHEY and CDR2 SVGAGI. V was cut by 2 bases and J by 0 bases, with 13 bases left in between. CDR3 size: 16 residues. CDR3 amino acids: CASSYEKTLYQETQYF. The DNA for the CDR3 is TGTGCCAGCAGTTACGAGAAGACCTTGTACCAAGAGACCCAGTACTTC.

This clonotype has ten or more counts. The gene calls are TRBV7-2 and TRBJ2-5; 7 bases agree with TRBD2. Per germline, CDR1 SGHTA and CDR2 FQGNSA. V shed 4 bases, J shed 4 bases, and the junction held 6 bases outside the gene matches. The CDR3 is 14 residues long. The chain's CDR3 is CASSSRGGRETQYF. The CDR3 bases are TGTGCCAGCAGCTCCCGCGGGGGAAGAGAGACCCAGTACTTC.

In this sample, this clonotype turned up a few times. The rearrangement links TRBV18 to TRBJ2-7; TRBD1 matches 7 bases. CDR1 is KGHSH and CDR2 is LQKENI in the germline V gene. The CDR3 covers 16 residues. J lost 4 bases, V lost 5 bases, and 14 bases had no gene match. The CDR3 DNA is TGTGCCAGCTCAAGTACGGGACAGTCGATGGGGTACGAGCAGTACTTC. Amino acids: CASSSTGQSMGYEQYF.

This clonotype showed up just a few times. The chain links TRBV7-9 to TRBJ2-1; possibly TRBD2 for D (5 bases). This CDR3 has 14 amino acids. The V and J ends lost 3 bases and 4 bases respectively, with 10 bases between them. The V gene's germline CDR1 is SEHNR and CDR2 FQNEAQ (reference sequence). CDR3 protein: CASSFDGVYNEQFF. CDR3 sequence (DNA): TGTGCCAGCAGCTTTGACGGGGTATACAATGAGCAGTTCTTC.

This clonotype was observed a handful of times. This chain connects TRBV5-4 to TRBJ2-7; tentatively, D is TRBD2 (7 bases). The CDR3 is 16 residues long. V shed 4 bases and J shed 2 bases, with 19 bases lying between them. In germline, CDR1 is SGHNT, CDR2 YYREEE (reference sequence). The CDR3 nucleotides are TGTGCCAGCAGCGGTACGGGGGGCCCAGCGCCCTACGAGCAGTACTTC. Translating it yields CASSGTGGPAPYEQYF.

This clonotype was seen a few times. CDR3 sequence: CASSSSWNNEQFF. DNA of the CDR3: TGTGCCAGCAGTTCGTCCTGGAACAATGAGCAGTTCTTC. The chain joins TRBV6-5 to TRBJ2-1; D remains ambiguous. Trimming shortened V by 4 bases and J by 5 bases, and 9 bases separated the two germline ends. CDR3 size: 13 residues. CDR1 MNHEY and CDR2 SVGAGI come from the germline V gene.

The genes are TRBV6-1 and TRBJ2-1; D not certain. Germline V lookup: CDR1 MNHNS, CDR2 SASEGT. The CDR3 covers 14 residues. Trimming cost V 7 bases and J 0 bases, with 10 bases left between them. Written as DNA, the CDR3 is TGTGCCAGCAAGGGCTACCCCTCCTACAATGAGCAGTTCTTC. Its protein product is CASKGYPSYNEQFF.

V is TRBV7-9 and J is TRBJ2-4; tentatively, D is TRBD2 (6 bases). Germline V gene lookup returns CDR1 SEHNR and CDR2 FQNEAQ (reference sequence). The V end lost 1 base, the J end lost 8 bases, and 12 bases lay between the germline ends. The CDR3 has 14 amino acids. As DNA, the CDR3 is TGTGCCAGCAGCTTAGTGGGCGGGATCGACATTCAGTACTTC. This gives the protein CASSLVGGIDIQYF.

The table lists this clonotype with many counts. The chain links TRBV20-1 to TRBJ2-4, with D possibly matching TRBD1 (6 bases). The CDR3 is made up of 14 amino acids. Germline-derived CDR1 and CDR2 are DFQATT and SNEGSKA (reference sequence). V lost 3 bases to trimming and J lost 7 bases, with 16 bases between them. CDR3 loop: CSASPGRGGNIQYF. As DNA, the CDR3 is TGCAGTGCTAGTCCCGGCAGGGGCGGCAACATTCAGTACTTC.

This clonotype was observed many times. The chain employs TRBV21-1 and TRBJ2-1; TRBD2 is taken as the D call from the table, unchecked against the DNA. TRBV21-1 is a known pseudogene. The CDR3 consists of 15 residues. CDR3 nucleotide sequence: TGTGCCAGCACTTCTAGCGAGAGCTCCTACAATGAGCAGTTCTTC. Its protein product is CASTSSESSYNEQFF.

The chain combines TRBV20-1 with TRBJ2-6; D gene ambiguous. Trimming cost V 0 bases and J 4 bases, with 7 bases left between them. Germline CDR1 DFQATT, CDR2 SNEGSKA (reference sequence). The CDR3 has 14 residues. CDR3 nucleotide sequence: TGCAGTGCTAGAGAGTTCCAAGGGGCCAACGTCCTGACTTTC. This sequence encodes CSAREFQGANVLTF.

This clonotype was seen ten or more times. The chain combines TRBV28 with TRBJ2-1; D remains unclear. Looked up from germline, CDR1 is MDHEN and CDR2 is SYDVKM. The CDR3 runs 10 residues. Trimming removed 4 bases from V and 5 bases from J, with 0 bases in between. The chain's CDR3 is CASSYNEQFF. DNA of the CDR3: TGTGCCAGCAGTTACAATGAGCAGTTCTTC.

This clonotype has ten or more counts. This rearrangement joins TRBV7-2 to TRBJ2-1; D is unresolved. Germline V gene lookup returns CDR1 SGHTA and CDR2 FQGNSA. This CDR3 region has 16 residues. The V and J ends lost 1 base and 2 bases respectively, with 12 bases between them. This CDR3 is CASSLVNYGTYNEQFF. The CDR3 bases are TGTGCCAGCAGCTTAGTCAACTATGGGACCTACAATGAGCAGTTCTTC.

This clonotype occurred many times. This sequence joins TRBV6-2 or TRBV6-3 and TRBJ2-1, with 7 bases fitting TRBD2. The CDR3 extends over 15 amino acids. CDR1 MNHEY and CDR2 SVGEGT come from the germline V gene. J gave up 3 bases and V 2 bases, and 4 bases lay outside the gene matches. This chain's CDR3 is CASSYRPSGYNEQFF. The CDR3 DNA reads as TGTGCCAGCAGTTACCGGCCTAGCGGCTACAATGAGCAGTTCTTC.

This clonotype was detected only once. V usage is TRBV29-1 and J usage is TRBJ1-1; D not certain. The CDR3 is 10 amino acids. V was clipped by 6 bases and J by 6 bases, with 8 bases between them. Germline V gene lookup returns CDR1 SQVTM and CDR2 ANQGSEA. CDR3 coding DNA: TGCAGCGTCCTCAGCCCTGAAGCTTTCTTT. Protein: CSVLSPEAFF.

This clonotype was observed a handful of times. The chain carries TRBV2 and TRBJ1-2; D not certain. V dropped 7 bases and J dropped 3 bases, with 12 bases sitting between them. The germline V gene encodes CDR1 SNHLY and CDR2 FYNNEI. The CDR3 is made up of 13 amino acids. The CDR3 sequence: CASTNSEDYGYTF. CDR3 sequence (DNA): TGTGCCAGCACCAACTCGGAGGACTATGGCTACACCTTC.

V and J are TRBV19 and TRBJ1-5; the D is unclear. From germline, CDR1 is LNHDA and CDR2 SQIVND (reference sequence). The V gene lost 2 bases and the J gene lost 0 bases, with 11 bases spanning the gap. The CDR3 consists of 16 residues. CDR3 DNA sequence: TGTGCCAGTAGTATATCGAGCGGCGGTAGCAATCAGCCCCAGCATTTT. Amino acids: CASSISSGGSNQPQHF.

This clonotype was detected only a few times. This chain links TRBV11-2 with TRBJ2-4, with TRBD2 as a possible D gene (5 bases). Looked up from germline, CDR1 is SGHAT and CDR2 is FQNNGV. The CDR3 has 14 residues. The germline V and J ends were trimmed by 5 bases and 0 bases, with 8 bases remaining between them. The CDR3: CASSNRGAKNIQYF. The DNA of the CDR3 is TGTGCCAGCAGCAACCGGGGAGCCAAAAACATTCAGTACTTC.